This T cell receptor beta chain is from a study of CD8 T cells in ankylosing spondylitis. Notes on the study in general: Significantly higher representation of disease-linked clones was reported for matched ankylosing spondylitis synovial fluid. As for the disease-linked clones, they showed a CD8+ phenotype and occurred at relatively low frequencies in peripheral blood. Prior work had noted some motif variants in reactive arthritis blood and synovial fluid. A TCR beta motif made of about 8 highly homologous variants seemed typical of ankylosing spondylitis blood.

On this clonotype: The antigen remains unidentified.

The CDR3 covers 14 residues. Per germline, CDR1 WSHSY and CDR2 SAAADI. Trimming removed 2 bases at V and 0 bases at J, with 5 bases between. For TCR beta, libraries came from quantitative 5'-RACE with molecular barcodes. One entry per CDR3 protein, called by TCRdb with MiXCR from the 5' RACE reads. The sample lists roughly 450,000 distinct CDR3 sequences, roughly 25% seen once, with 0.89% in the top ten. This TCR derives from a male donor with ankylosing spondylitis. Sample: blood, either unsorted or a sorted T cell fraction (not recorded which). The chain is built from TRBV10-2 and TRBJ1-5; D is uncertain. DNA for the CDR3: TGCGCCAGCAGTGAGAGTCATAGCAATCAGCCCCAGCATTTT. This sequence encodes CASSESHSNQPQHF.